The rows below give T cell receptor beta chains drawn from one sample of a study of CD8+CD57+ T cells in acquired aplastic anemia. TCRdb re-called the reads with MiXCR, one entry per CDR3 protein. The profile shows about 210,000 distinct CDR3 sequences, approximately 35% of them singletons. Material for sequencing was sorted CD4+, CD8+, or CD8+CD57+ T cells (not recorded which) from PBMCs. Every receptor here comes from a human donor in good health, serving as a control. Both conserved end residues are part of each CDR3. Each record gives: J gene, V gene, clone size, D gene, CDR3 DNA, CDR3 protein. The D gene is left open where the match is weak. Only part of the rows carry a size: once, few, many, or a class if the clone is expanded.

J gene: TRBJ2-3; V gene: TRBV30; clone size: few; D gene: NA; CDR3 DNA: TGTGCCTGGAGTGTCGGCCTTACCACAGATACGCAGTATTTT; CDR3 protein: CAWSVGLTTDTQYF
J gene: TRBJ2-7; V gene: TRBV2; clone size: NA; D gene: NA; CDR3 DNA: TGTGCCAGCCAAGCAAGAGAACGGGACGAGCAGTACTTC; CDR3 protein: CASQARERDEQYF
J gene: TRBJ2-1; V gene: TRBV11-1; clone size: NA; D gene: TRBD1; CDR3 DNA: TGTGCCAGCAGGGCGGGACAGGGACTAAACAATGAGCAGTTCTTC; CDR3 protein: CASRAGQGLNNEQFF
J gene: TRBJ2-1; V gene: TRBV19; clone size: few; D gene: NA; CDR3 DNA: TGTGCCAGTAGTGCCCCCATCTCCGGGACCGTAAAATGGGGGCAGTTCTTC; CDR3 protein: CASSAPISGTVKWGQFF
J gene: TRBJ2-1; V gene: TRBV20-1; clone size: many; D gene: NA; CDR3 DNA: TGCAGTGCTAGAGATTATAGCTTTCAGTTCTTC; CDR3 protein: CSARDYSFQFF
J gene: TRBJ2-7; V gene: TRBV5-4; clone size: NA; D gene: NA; CDR3 DNA: TGTGCCAGCAGCTTGACAGGGCCCTACGAGCAGTACTTC; CDR3 protein: CASSLTGPYEQYF
J gene: TRBJ1-6; V gene: TRBV4-2; clone size: few; D gene: NA; CDR3 DNA: TGTGCCAGCAGTCGCGGACCTGAAAGCTCCTATAATTCACCCCTCCACTTT; CDR3 protein: CASSRGPESSYNSPLHF
J gene: TRBJ2-7; V gene: TRBV15; clone size: NA; D gene: NA; CDR3 DNA: TGTGCCACCAGCAGTCCCGGGAGAGCCTACGAGCAGTACTTC; CDR3 protein: CATSSPGRAYEQYF
J gene: TRBJ2-7; V gene: TRBV7-8; clone size: many; D gene: NA; CDR3 DNA: TGTGCCAGCAGCTTAGCGTCCGGCGCCTACGAGCAGTACTTC; CDR3 protein: CASSLASGAYEQYF
J gene: TRBJ2-5; V gene: TRBV20-1; clone size: many; D gene: NA; CDR3 DNA: TGCAGTGCCGCTACATGGGACGAGACCCAGTACTTC; CDR3 protein: CSAATWDETQYF
J gene: TRBJ2-5; V gene: TRBV5-8; clone size: NA; D gene: TRBD2; CDR3 DNA: TGTGCCAGCAGCCGAGGAGGGACTAAAGGCGAGACCCAGTACTTC; CDR3 protein: CASSRGGTKGETQYF
J gene: TRBJ2-7; V gene: TRBV19; clone size: many; D gene: TRBD2; CDR3 DNA: TGTGCCAGTAGTCCTCGGCCGGGGACTAGCGGAGCCTCCTACGAGCAGTACTTC; CDR3 protein: CASSPRPGTSGASYEQYF
J gene: TRBJ2-7; V gene: TRBV30; clone size: few; D gene: TRBD2; CDR3 DNA: TGTGCCTGGAGTCTGACTAGCGGGAGCTCCTACGAGCAGTACTTC; CDR3 protein: CAWSLTSGSSYEQYF